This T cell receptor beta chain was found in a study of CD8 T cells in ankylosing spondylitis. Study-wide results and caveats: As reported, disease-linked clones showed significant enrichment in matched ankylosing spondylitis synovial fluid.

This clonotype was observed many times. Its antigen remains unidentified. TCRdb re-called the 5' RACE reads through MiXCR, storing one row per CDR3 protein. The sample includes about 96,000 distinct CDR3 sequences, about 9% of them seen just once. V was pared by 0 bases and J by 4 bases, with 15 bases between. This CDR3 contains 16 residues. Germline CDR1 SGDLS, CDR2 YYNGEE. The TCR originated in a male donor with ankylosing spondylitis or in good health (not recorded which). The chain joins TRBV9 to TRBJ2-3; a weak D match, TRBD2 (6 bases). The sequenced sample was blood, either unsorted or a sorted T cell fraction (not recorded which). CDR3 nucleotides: TGTGCCAGCAGCGTAGTTGCGGGGACCTCCCCAGATACGCAGTATTTT. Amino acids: CASSVVAGTSPDTQYF. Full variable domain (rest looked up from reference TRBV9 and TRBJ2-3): DSGVTQTPKHLITATGQRVTLRCSPRSGDLSVYWYQQSLDQGLQFLIQYYNGEERAKGNILERFSAQQFPDLHSELNLSSLELGDSALYFCASSVVAGTSPDTQYFGPGTRLTVL.